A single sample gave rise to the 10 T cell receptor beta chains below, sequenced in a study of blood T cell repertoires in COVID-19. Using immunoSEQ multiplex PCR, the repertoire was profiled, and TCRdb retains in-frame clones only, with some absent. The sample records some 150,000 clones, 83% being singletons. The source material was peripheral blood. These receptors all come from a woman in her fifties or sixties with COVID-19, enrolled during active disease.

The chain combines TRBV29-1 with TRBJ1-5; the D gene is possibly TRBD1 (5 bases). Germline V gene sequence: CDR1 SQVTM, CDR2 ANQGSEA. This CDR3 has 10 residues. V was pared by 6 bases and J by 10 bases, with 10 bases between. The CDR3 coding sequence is TGCAGCGTGGGACTCAGCCCCCAGCATTTT. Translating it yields CSVGLSPQHF.

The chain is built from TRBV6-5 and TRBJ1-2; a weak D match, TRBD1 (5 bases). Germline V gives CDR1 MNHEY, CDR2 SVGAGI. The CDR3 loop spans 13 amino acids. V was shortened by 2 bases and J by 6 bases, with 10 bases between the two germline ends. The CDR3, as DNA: TGTGCCAGCAGTTACCAGGGCCGGGATGGCTACACCTTC. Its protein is CASSYQGRDGYTF.

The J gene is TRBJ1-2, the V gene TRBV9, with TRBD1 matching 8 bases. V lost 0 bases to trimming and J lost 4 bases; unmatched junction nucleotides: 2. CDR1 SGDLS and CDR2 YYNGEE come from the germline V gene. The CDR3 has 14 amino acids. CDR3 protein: CASSVATGGYGYTF. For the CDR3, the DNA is TGTGCCAGCAGCGTAGCCACAGGGGGCTATGGCTACACCTTC.

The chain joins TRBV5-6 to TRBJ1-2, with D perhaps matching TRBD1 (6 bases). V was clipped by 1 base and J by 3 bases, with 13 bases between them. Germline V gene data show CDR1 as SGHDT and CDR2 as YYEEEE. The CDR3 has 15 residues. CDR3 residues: CASSLINREHYGYTF. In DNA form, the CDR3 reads TGTGCCAGCAGCTTGATAAACAGGGAGCACTATGGCTACACCTTC.

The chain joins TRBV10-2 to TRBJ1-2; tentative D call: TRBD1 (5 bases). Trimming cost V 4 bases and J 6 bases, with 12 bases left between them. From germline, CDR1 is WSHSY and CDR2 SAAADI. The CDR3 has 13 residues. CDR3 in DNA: TGCGCCAGCAGTGTCGGCAGGGTGGATGGCTACACCTTC. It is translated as CASSVGRVDGYTF.

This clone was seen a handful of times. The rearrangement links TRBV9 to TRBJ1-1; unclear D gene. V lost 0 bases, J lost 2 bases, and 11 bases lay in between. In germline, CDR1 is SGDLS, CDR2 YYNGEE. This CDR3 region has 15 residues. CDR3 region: CASSVDRGPNTEAFF. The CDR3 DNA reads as TGTGCCAGCAGCGTAGATCGGGGTCCTAACACTGAAGCTTTCTTT.

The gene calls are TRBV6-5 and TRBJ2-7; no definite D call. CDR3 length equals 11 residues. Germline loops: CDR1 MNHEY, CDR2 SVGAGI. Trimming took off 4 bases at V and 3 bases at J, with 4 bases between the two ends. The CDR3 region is CASSWHYEQYF. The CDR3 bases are TGTGCCAGCAGTTGGCACTACGAGCAGTACTTC.

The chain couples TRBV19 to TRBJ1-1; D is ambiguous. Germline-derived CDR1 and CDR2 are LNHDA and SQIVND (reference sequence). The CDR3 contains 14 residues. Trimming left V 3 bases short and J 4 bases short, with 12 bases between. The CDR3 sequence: CASSINSQATEAFF. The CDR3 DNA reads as TGTGCCAGTAGTATTAACAGCCAGGCCACTGAAGCTTTCTTT.

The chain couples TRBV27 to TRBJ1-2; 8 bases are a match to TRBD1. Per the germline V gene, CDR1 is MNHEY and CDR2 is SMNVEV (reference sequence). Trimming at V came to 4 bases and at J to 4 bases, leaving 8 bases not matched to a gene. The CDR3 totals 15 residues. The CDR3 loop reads CASSSPSTGVYGYTF. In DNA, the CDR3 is TGTGCCAGCAGTTCCCCATCGACAGGGGTCTATGGCTACACCTTC.

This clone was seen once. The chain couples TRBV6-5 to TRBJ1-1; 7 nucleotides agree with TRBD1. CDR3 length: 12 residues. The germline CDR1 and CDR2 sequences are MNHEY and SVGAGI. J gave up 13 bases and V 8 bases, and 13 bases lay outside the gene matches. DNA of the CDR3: TGTGCCAGCCACCGGGACAGCCTACCTGGTTTCTTT. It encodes CASHRDSLPGFF.